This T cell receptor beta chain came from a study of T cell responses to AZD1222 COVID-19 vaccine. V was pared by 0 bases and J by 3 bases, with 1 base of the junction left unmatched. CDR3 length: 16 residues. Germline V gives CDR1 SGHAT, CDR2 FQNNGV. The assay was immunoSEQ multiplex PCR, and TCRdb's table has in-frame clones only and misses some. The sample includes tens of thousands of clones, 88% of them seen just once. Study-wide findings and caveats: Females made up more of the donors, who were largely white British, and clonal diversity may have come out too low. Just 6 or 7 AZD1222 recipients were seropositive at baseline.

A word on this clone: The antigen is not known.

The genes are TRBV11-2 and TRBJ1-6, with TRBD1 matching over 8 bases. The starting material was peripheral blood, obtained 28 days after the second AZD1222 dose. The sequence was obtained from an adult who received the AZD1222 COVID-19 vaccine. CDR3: CASSLEGTGYNSPLHF. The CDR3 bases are TGTGCCAGCAGCTTAGAGGGGACAGGCTATAATTCACCCCTCCACTTT.